The 17 T cell receptor beta chains given below trace back to one sample, sequenced in a study of post-analysis software for immune sequencing data. The study, taken as a whole, reports: Five TRBV segments were more frequent in patients than controls; TRBV5-6, TRBV5-1 and TRBV20-1 belonged to this group.

The antigens for these receptors are not known. Libraries were made from TCR beta cDNA, and they carried unique molecular identifiers. TCRdb reanalysed the PCR reads using MiXCR and keeps one entry per CDR3 protein. The sample contains more than 450,000 distinct CDR3 sequences, 34% of which appear only once. Input material: blood. Receptors originate from a girl aged 2-17 years with multiple sclerosis.

The rearrangement links TRBV28 to TRBJ2-5, with TRBD1 identical over 9 bases. Germline V CDR1 and CDR2: MDHEN, SYDVKM. The length of the CDR3 is 15 residues. V lost 8 bases to trimming and J lost 6 bases; unmatched junction nucleotides: 13. This CDR3 is CASHPAGQGIQTQYF. CDR3 bases: TGTGCCAGCCACCCTGCGGGACAGGGTATACAGACCCAGTACTTC.

The V gene is TRBV6-5, the J gene TRBJ2-7; TRBD2 aligns across 8 bases. Losses at the gene ends were 4 bases for V and 3 bases for J; bases not matched to a gene: 8. Per the germline V gene, CDR1 is MNHEY and CDR2 is SVGAGI. The CDR3 is made up of 15 amino acids. This CDR3 reads CASSSVAGRIYEQYF. The CDR3 bases are TGTGCCAGCAGTTCAGTAGCGGGGAGGATCTACGAGCAGTACTTC.

This clonotype appeared a few times. This sequence joins TRBV20-1 and TRBJ2-7; D could derive from TRBD1 or TRBD2 (5 bases each). Germline CDR1 is DFQATT and CDR2 is SNEGSKA (reference sequence). V shed 5 bases and J shed 3 bases, with 17 bases lying between them. This CDR3 has 14 amino acids. The CDR3 DNA reads TGCAGTGCTCCCCGGGGACCAGGGATCTACGAGCAGTACTTC. Its translation: CSAPRGPGIYEQYF.

The chain has TRBV20-1 and TRBJ2-5; D perhaps matches TRBD1 (6 bases). CDR1 DFQATT and CDR2 SNEGSKA come from the germline V gene (reference sequence). The CDR3 is made up of 14 amino acids. V was pared by 6 bases and J by 0 bases, with 14 bases between. The CDR3 reads CSAEGAGDQETQYF. The CDR3 nucleotides read TGCAGTGCCGAGGGAGCAGGGGACCAAGAGACCCAGTACTTC.

The chain employs TRBV29-1 and TRBJ2-6; D gene uncertain. Germline V gene data show CDR1 as SQVTM and CDR2 as ANQGSEA. Between the trimmed V and J ends, which lost 4 bases and 2 bases, there was a span of 6 bases. The CDR3 totals 13 residues. The CDR3 DNA is TGCAGCGTTGCCATCACTGGGGCCAACGTCCTGACTTTC. This encodes CSVAITGANVLTF.

In its sample, this clonotype was seen a few times. V gene TRBV18 combines with J gene TRBJ2-7; TRBD1 agrees at 7 bases. The CDR3 runs 14 residues. Germline CDR1 KGHSH, CDR2 LQKENI. With 3 bases clipped from V and 2 bases from J, the junction kept 4 bases outside the gene matches. CDR3 amino acids: CASSPGQAAYEQYF. In DNA form, the CDR3 reads TGTGCCAGCTCACCCGGACAGGCCGCCTACGAGCAGTACTTC.

This clonotype was seen a handful of times. The chain carries TRBV11-2 and TRBJ1-4, with D uncertain. Germline V gene sequence: CDR1 SGHAT, CDR2 FQNNGV. Between the trimmed V and J ends, which lost 1 base and 5 bases, there was a span of 11 bases. The CDR3 runs to 15 residues. The CDR3 is CASSLGESGNEKLFF. In DNA, the CDR3 is TGTGCCAGCAGCTTAGGCGAGTCTGGGAATGAAAAACTGTTTTTT.

The chain has TRBV20-1 and TRBJ2-1, with 13 bases identical to TRBD2. The CDR3 covers 16 residues. Germline values: CDR1 DFQATT, CDR2 SNEGSKA (reference sequence). Germline trimming cut 5 bases from V and 4 bases from J; bases unmatched to any gene: 8. The CDR3 loop reads CSASTSGGPVYNEQFF. The CDR3 coding sequence is TGCAGTGCTTCGACTAGCGGGGGGCCGGTTTACAATGAGCAGTTCTTC.

The chain combines TRBV20-1 with TRBJ2-3, with D perhaps TRBD1 (6 bases). The length of the CDR3 is 11 residues. The V and J ends lost 6 bases and 4 bases respectively, with 8 bases between them. CDR1 and CDR2 from the germline V gene are DFQATT and SNEGSKA (reference sequence). The CDR3 loop reads CSAAGADTQYF. The CDR3 DNA sequence: TGCAGTGCCGCAGGGGCAGATACGCAGTATTTT.

This clonotype has only a few counts. This sequence joins TRBV28 and TRBJ2-5; D not resolved. Germline V lookup: CDR1 MDHEN, CDR2 SYDVKM. With 6 bases removed from V and 4 bases from J, the gap between germline ends came to 18 bases. The CDR3 has 15 residues. CDR3 region: CASSSATKAPETQYF. Written as DNA, the CDR3 is TGTGCCAGCAGCTCAGCTACGAAAGCCCCAGAGACCCAGTACTTC.

CDR3 loop: CASSTTSGGATGELFF. CDR3 nucleotide sequence: TGTGCCAGCAGCACAACTAGCGGGGGGGCGACCGGGGAGCTGTTTTTT. V usage is TRBV7-8 and J usage is TRBJ2-2; 13 bases align to TRBD2. In germline, CDR1 is SGHVS, CDR2 FQNEAQ. Losses at the gene ends were 5 bases for V and 5 bases for J; bases not matched to a gene: 5. The CDR3 sequence is 16 residues long.

Only a few counts were recorded for this clonotype. The chain carries TRBV5-6 and TRBJ2-3, with a weak D call TRBD2 (5 bases). Trimming stripped 4 bases from V and 3 bases from J, with 12 bases between. In germline, CDR1 is SGHDT, CDR2 YYEEEE. CDR3 length: 14 residues. The CDR3 region is CASSPGPGTDTQYF. The CDR3, as DNA: TGTGCCAGCAGCCCCGGTCCGGGGACAGATACGCAGTATTTT.

This clonotype has more than one count but fewer than ten. The chain links TRBV7-6 to TRBJ1-2; D unresolved. Germline V gene sequence: CDR1 SGHVS, CDR2 FNYEAQ. Trimming cost V 4 bases and J 8 bases, with 17 bases left between them. The CDR3 has 14 amino acids. DNA for the CDR3: TGTGCCAGCAGCTCGAACAGCCTTCCGGAAGGCTACACCTTC. Translation gives CASSSNSLPEGYTF. Full variable domain (missing parts from reference TRBV7-6 and TRBJ1-2): GAGVSQSPRYKVTKRGQDVALRCDPISGHVSLYWYRQALGQGPEFLTYFNYEAQQDKSGLPNDRFSAERPEGSISTLTIQRTEQRDSAMYRCASSSNSLPEGYTFGSGTRLTVV.

The rearrangement links TRBV20-1 to TRBJ1-1; weak D call: TRBD1 (6 bases). V lost 4 bases, J lost 4 bases, and 16 bases lay in between. CDR1 DFQATT and CDR2 SNEGSKA come from the germline V gene (reference sequence). The CDR3 has 14 amino acids. The CDR3 protein is CSATYTGRRTEAFF. In DNA, the CDR3 is TGCAGTGCTACTTATACAGGGAGGCGCACTGAAGCTTTCTTT.

This clonotype has just a few counts. The J gene is TRBJ2-3, the V gene TRBV5-1, with D possibly being TRBD2 (6 bases). Trimming took 0 bases from V and 6 from J, leaving 11 bases between them. The CDR3 totals 14 residues. Germline V gene data show CDR1 as SGHRS and CDR2 as YFSETQ. In nucleotides, the CDR3 is TGCGCCAGCAGCTTGGTGGCAGGGAGGGATACGCAGTATTTT. This codes for CASSLVAGRDTQYF.

The chain has TRBV4-1 and TRBJ2-1; tentatively, D is TRBD2 (5 bases). From germline, CDR1 is MGHRA and CDR2 YSYEKL. Trimming cost V 1 base and J 7 bases, with 5 bases left between them. The CDR3 totals 12 residues. The CDR3 DNA is TGCGCCAGCAGCCAAGGACTAAATGAGCAGTTCTTC. Its translation: CASSQGLNEQFF.

This clonotype was counted between two and nine times. CDR3 loop: CSARGVTGIEQFF. CDR3 bases: TGCAGTGCTAGAGGGGTTACAGGGATTGAGCAGTTCTTC. The chain couples TRBV20-1 to TRBJ2-1; a possible D gene is TRBD1 (6 bases). The germline V and J ends were trimmed by 1 base and 9 bases, with 13 bases remaining between them. The CDR3 extends over 13 amino acids. Germline CDR1 is DFQATT and CDR2 is SNEGSKA (reference sequence).